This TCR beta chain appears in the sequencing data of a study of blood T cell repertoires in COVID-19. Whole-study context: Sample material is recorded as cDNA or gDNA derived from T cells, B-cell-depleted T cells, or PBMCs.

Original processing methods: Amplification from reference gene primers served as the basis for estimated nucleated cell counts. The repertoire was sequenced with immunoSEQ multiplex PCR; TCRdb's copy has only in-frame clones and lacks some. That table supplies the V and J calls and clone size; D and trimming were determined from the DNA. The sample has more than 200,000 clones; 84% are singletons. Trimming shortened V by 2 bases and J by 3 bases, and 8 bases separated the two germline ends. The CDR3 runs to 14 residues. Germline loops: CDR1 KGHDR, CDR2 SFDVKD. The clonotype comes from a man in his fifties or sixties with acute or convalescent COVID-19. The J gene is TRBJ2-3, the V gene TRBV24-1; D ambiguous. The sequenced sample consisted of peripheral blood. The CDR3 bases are TGTGCCACCAGTGATTCCGACTGGACAGATACGCAGTATTTT. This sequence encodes CATSDSDWTDTQYF.